These 24 T cell receptor beta chains share one sample of origin, sequenced in a study of shared clonotypes between healthy human individuals. This table comes from immunoSEQ multiplex PCR, and its TCRdb copy is limited to in-frame clones, with some not included. The sample shows a few million clones, just over 90% of them seen only once. Input material: naive CD4+ T cells sorted from blood. Sample subset: CD45RA+ positively selected. The receptors shown here come from a man between 18 and 35 years old in good health.

This clone came up a few times. The genes are TRBV6-7 and TRBJ1-2; TRBD1 matches at 7 bases. Being an ORF, TRBV6-7 has a function that is uncertain. This CDR3 has 14 amino acids. After removal of 6 bases from V and 4 bases from J, the junction contained 8 bases not matched to a gene. CDR3 nucleotides: TGTGCCAGCAGCCGAGGGGGCGGGAGCTATGGCTACACCTTC. Translation gives CASSRGGGSYGYTF.

The V gene is TRBV4-1, the J gene TRBJ2-7; TRBD1 might be the D (5 bases). Per germline, CDR1 MGHRA and CDR2 YSYEKL. The V and J ends lost 1 base and 1 base respectively, with 11 bases between them. The CDR3 covers 15 residues. CDR3 sequence: CASSQGQGRSYEQYF. DNA for the CDR3: TGCGCCAGCAGCCAAGGGCAGGGTAGATCCTACGAGCAGTACTTC.

This chain uses TRBV30 with TRBJ2-7; D is possibly TRBD1 (6 bases). Germline CDR1 reads GTSNPN; CDR2 reads SVGIG (reference sequence). The CDR3 loop spans 15 amino acids. The ends were cut back, 3 bases at V and 7 bases at J, with 22 bases in the middle. CDR3 sequence (DNA): TGTGCCTGGAGAATCCGACAGGTCCCACCTTCGGAGCAGTACTTC. Protein product: CAWRIRQVPPSEQYF.

This chain connects TRBV5-1 to TRBJ2-5; D not certain. There are 14 residues in the CDR3. The V gene's germline CDR1 is SGHRS and CDR2 YFSETQ. Deletions cut 4 bases from V and 0 bases from J, with 10 bases between. The DNA of the CDR3 is TGCGCCAGCAGCCTCCCAGGAGACCAAGAGACCCAGTACTTC. Amino acids: CASSLPGDQETQYF.

J is TRBJ2-2 and V is TRBV19; D is unresolved. Germline V gene sequence: CDR1 LNHDA, CDR2 SQIVND (reference sequence). V was cut by 10 bases and J by 3 bases, with 12 bases left in between. CDR3 length: 13 amino acids. CDR3 nucleotide sequence: TGTGCCACCGAGCACCTTTACACCGGGGAGCTGTTTTTT. Residues: CATEHLYTGELFF.

Turning to this clone: This sample also contains other DNA sequences that code for the same CDR3. This sequence joins TRBV5-1 and TRBJ2-5, with D perhaps matching TRBD1 or TRBD2 (6 bases each). This CDR3 spans 14 amino acids. CDR1 is SGHRS, CDR2 YFSETQ, per germline. V lost 4 bases and J lost 4, with 14 bases in between. The CDR3 region is CASSPEGGRETQYF. CDR3 nucleotides: TGCGCCAGCAGCCCTGAGGGGGGTCGAGAGACCCAGTACTTC.

As regards this clone: This CDR3 is also generated by other DNA sequences in the sample. The chain has TRBV6-5 and TRBJ2-7; D perhaps matches TRBD1 (6 bases). The CDR3 length is 13 residues. V gave up 6 bases and J gave up 4 bases, with 13 bases separating them. Germline V CDR1 and CDR2: MNHEY, SVGAGI. The CDR3 loop is CASSRGQTYEQYF. The CDR3 DNA reads TGTGCCAGCAGCCGAGGACAGACATACGAGCAGTACTTC.

This chain joins TRBV7-3 and TRBJ2-3; 10 bases map to TRBD1. The CDR3 extends over 17 amino acids. CDR1 and CDR2 (germline): SGHTA, FQGTGA. Unmatched junction bases numbered 9, after V lost 3 bases and J lost 3 bases. The CDR3, as DNA: TGTGCCAGCAGCTTGGAAAGACGGGACAGGGGAACAGATACGCAGTATTTT. Residues: CASSLERRDRGTDTQYF.

The V and J genes are TRBV19 and TRBJ2-1; tentative D call: TRBD1 (6 bases). Looked up from germline, CDR1 is LNHDA and CDR2 is SQIVND (reference sequence). The CDR3 covers 15 residues. Trimming left V 2 bases short and J 9 bases short, with 17 bases between. As DNA, the CDR3 is TGTGCCAGTAGTATAATCGGGCAGGGGATTAGTGAGCAGTTCTTC. It yields the protein CASSIIGQGISEQFF.

The V call is TRBV6-5, the J call TRBJ1-1, with no clear D. The V gene's germline CDR1 is MNHEY and CDR2 SVGAGI. Trimming shortened V by 6 bases and J by 1 base, and 6 bases separated the two germline ends. This CDR3 contains 12 residues. CDR3 in amino acids: CASRRANTEAFF. DNA for the CDR3: TGTGCCAGCAGGAGGGCGAACACTGAAGCTTTCTTT.

Notes on this clone: Other DNA sequences of this sample code for an identical CDR3. The rearrangement joins TRBV5-1 to TRBJ2-5; 8 bases fit TRBD2. Per germline, CDR1 SGHRS and CDR2 YFSETQ. CDR3 length: 16 residues. Trimming removed 0 bases from V and 2 bases from J; junction bases left unmatched: 6. The CDR3 spells CASSLAPSSGQETQYF. Written as DNA, the CDR3 is TGCGCCAGCAGCTTGGCCCCTTCTAGCGGGCAAGAGACCCAGTACTTC.

The CDR3 DNA sequence: TGCGCCAGCAGCTTGGTCTCAGGGAACGGCTACACCTTC. Amino acids: CASSLVSGNGYTF. This chain joins TRBV5-1 and TRBJ1-2; a possible D gene is TRBD1 (5 bases). The CDR3 contains 13 residues. In germline, CDR1 is SGHRS, CDR2 YFSETQ. V was pared by 0 bases and J by 8 bases, with 11 bases between.

With regard to this clone: The same CDR3 also results from other DNA sequences found in this sample. The chain employs TRBV5-1 and TRBJ2-3; 15 nucleotides line up with TRBD2. Germline assignment: CDR1 SGHRS and CDR2 YFSETQ. V lost 3 bases and J lost 2; bases outside the gene matches: 4. This CDR3 region has 17 residues. CDR3 bases: TGCGCCAGCAGCTCGGGACTAGCGGGGGGCCCCACAGATACGCAGTATTTT. Translation gives CASSSGLAGGPTDTQYF.

The chain joins TRBV19 to TRBJ1-4; 9 positions agree with TRBD1. Trimming took 5 bases from V and 6 from J; bases not matched to a gene: 7. The CDR3 has 15 residues. Germline loops: CDR1 LNHDA, CDR2 SQIVND (reference sequence). CDR3 sequence reads: CASSATGTGYEKLFF. CDR3 DNA sequence: TGTGCCAGTAGTGCAACCGGGACAGGGTATGAAAAACTGTTTTTT.

The chain joins TRBV10-3 to TRBJ2-5; D might be TRBD1 (6 bases). Germline values: CDR1 ENHRY, CDR2 SYGVKD. The CDR3 runs 13 residues. Trimming took off 9 bases at V and 0 bases at J, with 11 bases between the two ends. As DNA, the CDR3 is TGTGCCATTCAGGGGCGCAACCAAGAGACCCAGTACTTC. It encodes CAIQGRNQETQYF.

The chain couples TRBV5-4 to TRBJ2-5; 12 bases line up with TRBD2. With 2 bases clipped from V and 2 bases from J, the junction kept 7 bases outside the gene matches. The CDR3 is made up of 17 amino acids. From germline, CDR1 is SGHNT and CDR2 YYREEE (reference sequence). The CDR3 reads CASSFGPTSGGQETQYF. The CDR3 DNA follows: TGTGCCAGCAGCTTCGGGCCGACTAGCGGGGGTCAAGAGACCCAGTACTTC.

The V call is TRBV21-1, the J call TRBJ2-7; TRBD2 is the table's D call and was not checked against the DNA. TRBV21-1 is given as a pseudogene. This CDR3 region has 17 residues. CDR3: CASSNSSKEGYSYEQYF. The CDR3 DNA reads as TGTGCCAGCAGCAATTCTAGTAAGGAGGGCTACTCCTACGAGCAGTACTTC.

The rearrangement joins TRBV19 to TRBJ1-1; a weak D match, TRBD1 (5 bases). Between the trimmed V and J ends, which lost 3 bases and 7 bases, there was a span of 12 bases. Per the germline V gene, CDR1 is LNHDA and CDR2 is SQIVND (reference sequence). The CDR3 runs to 13 residues. The CDR3 reads CASSISGHFEAFF. In nucleotides, the CDR3 is TGTGCCAGTAGTATTTCCGGACACTTTGAAGCTTTCTTT.

V gene TRBV18 combines with J gene TRBJ2-7; 10 bases are shared with TRBD2. The CDR3 has 15 amino acids. The V gene end was trimmed by 3 bases and the J gene end by 2 bases; junction bases not matched to a gene: 4. From germline, CDR1 is KGHSH and CDR2 LQKENI. In DNA, the CDR3 is TGTGCCAGCTCACCTGCTAGCGGGAGAGCCTACGAGCAGTACTTC. Translating gives CASSPASGRAYEQYF.

This chain uses TRBV7-2 with TRBJ2-2; 16 nucleotides align to TRBD2. The V and J ends lost 5 bases and 5 bases, in that order; junction bases with no gene match: 5. The CDR3 extends over 17 amino acids. The V gene's germline CDR1 is SGHTA and CDR2 FQGNSA. The CDR3: CASSRKGLAGGTGELFF. The CDR3 coding sequence is TGTGCCAGCAGCCGCAAGGGACTAGCGGGAGGGACCGGGGAGCTGTTTTTT. Combining the CDR3 with reference TRBV7-2 and TRBJ2-2 gives the whole variable domain GAGVSQSPSNKVTEKGKDVELRCDPISGHTALYWYRQSLGQGLEFLIYFQGNSAPDKSGLPSDRFSAERTGGSVSTLTIQRTQQEDSAVYLCASSRKGLAGGTGELFFGEGSRLTVL.

This clone showed up just a few times. The rearrangement uses TRBV10-2 and TRBJ1-1; D unclear. The CDR3 has 12 amino acids. Germline values: CDR1 WSHSY, CDR2 SAAADI. Trimming pared 9 bases from V and 6 bases from J, leaving 14 bases between. The CDR3 spells CASRGQYPEAFF. CDR3 bases: TGCGCCAGTAGAGGCCAGTACCCTGAAGCTTTCTTT.

This clone showed up just a few times. The genes are TRBV6-1 and TRBJ2-2, with D tentatively TRBD2 (6 bases). Trimming took 8 bases from V and 0 from J, leaving 10 bases between them. Germline V CDR1 and CDR2: MNHNS, SASEGT. The CDR3 consists of 14 residues. The CDR3 region has the DNA TGTGCCAGCGAGGGACTCGCGAACACCGGGGAGCTGTTTTTT. Translation gives CASEGLANTGELFF.

The chain carries TRBV5-1 and TRBJ2-5; 7 bases align to TRBD1. This CDR3 has 14 residues. CDR1 is SGHRS, CDR2 YFSETQ, per germline. V was clipped by 5 bases and J by 7 bases; unmatched bases: 11. The DNA of the CDR3 is TGCGCCAGCAGGGGTGGGACAGACTCCGGGACCCAGTACTTC. This translates into CASRGGTDSGTQYF.

The V gene is TRBV2, the J gene TRBJ1-2; perhaps TRBD1 as D (5 bases). Germline V gives CDR1 SNHLY, CDR2 FYNNEI. This CDR3 contains 15 residues. Trimming took 6 bases from V and 3 from J, leaving 17 bases between them. The CDR3 is CASRSPPGGDYGYTF. The CDR3 bases are TGTGCCAGCAGGTCTCCCCCGGGGGGGGACTATGGCTACACCTTC.